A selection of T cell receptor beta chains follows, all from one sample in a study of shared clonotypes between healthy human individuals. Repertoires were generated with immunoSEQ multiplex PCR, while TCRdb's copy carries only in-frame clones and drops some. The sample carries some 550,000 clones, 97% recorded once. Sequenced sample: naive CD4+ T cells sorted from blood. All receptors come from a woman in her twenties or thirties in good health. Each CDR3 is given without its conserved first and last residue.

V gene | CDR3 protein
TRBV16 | ASSPLVGGSYEQY
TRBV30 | AWNRVGSPDTQY
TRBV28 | ASSLAGSRTGELF
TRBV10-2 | ASSEAIGGGNTEAF
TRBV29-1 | SVTGTDQETQY
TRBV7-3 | ASSAGETQY
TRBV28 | ASSLPGSYYEQY
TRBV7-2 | ASSKVSSYEQY
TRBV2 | ASGSSNTGELF
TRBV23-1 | ASSHFYHPGQWGHNEQF
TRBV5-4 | ASSLAGQGGETQY
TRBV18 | ASSPPKSYGYT
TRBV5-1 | ASSLASSPQETQY
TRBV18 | ASSARTITDEQY
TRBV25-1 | ASSESLGRSTDTQY
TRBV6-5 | ASRLDSGSFDEQF
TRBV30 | AWSVGPYGYT
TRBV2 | ASNHRTATPYEQY
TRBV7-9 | ASSLGLAGADTQY
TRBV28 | ASAGGSSYEQY
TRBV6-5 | ASKEGTEAF
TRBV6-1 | ASRGTGHTGELF
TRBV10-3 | AISESYTGGYEQY
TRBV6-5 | ASSLDRGNSPLH
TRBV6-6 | ASSPTGQGNDEQF
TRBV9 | ASSSRGGLYNEQF
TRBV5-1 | ASSSQVAGGGTDTQY
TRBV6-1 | ASSEQSGHYNEQF
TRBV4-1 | ASSQGWQADTQY
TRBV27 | ASSTGFPSGNTIY
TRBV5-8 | ASSSEGQYNEQF
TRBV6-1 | ASSESSDGVGQPQH
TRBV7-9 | ASSPLAGSTYEQY
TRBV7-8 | ASSNARRSYEQY
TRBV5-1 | ASSWGQGGLNEKLF
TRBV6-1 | ASSSLQITGELF
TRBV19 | ASSMTRQTAEAF
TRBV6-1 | ASSETRDTLQPQH
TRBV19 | ASRSHTQGWSGANVLT
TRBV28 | ASSFRGDLISGANVLT
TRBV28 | ASCTSFHEQF
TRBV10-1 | ASGGLAGNYEQY
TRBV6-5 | ASSSREVYEQY
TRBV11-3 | ASSLVYTGDQPQH